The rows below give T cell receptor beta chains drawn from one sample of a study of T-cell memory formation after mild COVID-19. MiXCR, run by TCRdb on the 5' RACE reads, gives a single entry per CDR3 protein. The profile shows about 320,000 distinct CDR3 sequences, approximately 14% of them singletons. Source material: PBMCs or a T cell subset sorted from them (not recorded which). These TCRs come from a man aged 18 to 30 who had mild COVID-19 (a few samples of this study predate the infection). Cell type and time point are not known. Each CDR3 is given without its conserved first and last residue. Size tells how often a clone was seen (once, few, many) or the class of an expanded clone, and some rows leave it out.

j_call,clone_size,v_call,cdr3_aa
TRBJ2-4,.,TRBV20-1,SARVGGANIQY
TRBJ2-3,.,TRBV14,ASSQDSGFGTDTQY
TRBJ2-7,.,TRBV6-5,ASSYTAGGTYEQY
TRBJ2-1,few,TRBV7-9,ASSDLAGGYNEQF
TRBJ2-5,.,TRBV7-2,ASSAGLPQETQY
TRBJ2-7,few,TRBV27,ASSFYPNYEQY
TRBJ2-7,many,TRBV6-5,ASSSPYEQY
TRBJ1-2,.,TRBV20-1,SAIRGGTNYGYT
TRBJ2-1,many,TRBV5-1,ASGVGTYNEQF
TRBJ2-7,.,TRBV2,ASSREGVLSYEQY
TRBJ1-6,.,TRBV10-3,AISERRTLGGSPLH
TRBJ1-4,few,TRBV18,ASSPTGVWEKLF
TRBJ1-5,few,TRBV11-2,ASSPGRTVYSNQPQH
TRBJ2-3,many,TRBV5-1,ASNRGAGDTQY
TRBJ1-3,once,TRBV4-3,ASSGTLGNTIY
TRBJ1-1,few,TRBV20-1,SASRDTNTEAF
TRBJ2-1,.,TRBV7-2,ASTIGRNEQF
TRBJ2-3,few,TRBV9,ASSVGTDDRDTQY
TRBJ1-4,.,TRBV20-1,SARDVGQGYANEKLF
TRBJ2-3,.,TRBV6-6,ASSLGGTFTDTQY
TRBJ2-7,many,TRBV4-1,ASSLRALYEQY
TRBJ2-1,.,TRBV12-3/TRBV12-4,ASNPRDRNEQF
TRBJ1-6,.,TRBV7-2,ASSLVNRGTQNSPLH
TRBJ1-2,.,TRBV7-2,ASSSIRSGFGGYT
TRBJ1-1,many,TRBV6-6,ASSYPQRGTEAF
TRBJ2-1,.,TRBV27,ASSSRGTEQF
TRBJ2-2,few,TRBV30,AWRQRSNTGELF
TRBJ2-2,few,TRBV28,ASSFRLGPGELF
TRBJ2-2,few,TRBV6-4,ASSPARQANTGELF
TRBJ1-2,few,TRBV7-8,ASSPTPGQGKGYT
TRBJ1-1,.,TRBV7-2,ASSLPGQGPGAEAF
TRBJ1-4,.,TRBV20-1,SARDWQGGGKLF
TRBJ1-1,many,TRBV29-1,SVREAEAF
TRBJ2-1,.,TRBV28,ASKSGGPEQF
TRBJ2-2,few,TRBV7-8,ASSSRTGGRTGELF
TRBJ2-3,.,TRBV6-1,ASSPRGGLTDTQY
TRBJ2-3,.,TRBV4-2,ASSQSGRNTDTQY
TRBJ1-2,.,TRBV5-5,ASSLRAWGYT
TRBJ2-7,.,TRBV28,ASSLRGRGEQY
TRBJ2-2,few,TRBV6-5,ASSYGGSNTGELF
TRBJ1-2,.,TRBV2,ASILEAYDYGYT
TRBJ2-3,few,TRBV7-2,ASSFGTSRVDTQY
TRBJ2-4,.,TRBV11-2,ASSLDPGAENIQY
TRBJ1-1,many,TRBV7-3,ASSFGQGGTEAF
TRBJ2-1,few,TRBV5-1,ASSVGPPAGGAYNEQF
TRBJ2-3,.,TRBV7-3,ASSLPGQSDTQY
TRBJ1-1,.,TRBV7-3,ASSVTGGTEAF
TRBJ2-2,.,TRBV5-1,ASSLRTSGGPNTGELF
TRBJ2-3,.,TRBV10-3,AIRDSSTDTQY
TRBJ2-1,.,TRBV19,ASGSGYYNEQF
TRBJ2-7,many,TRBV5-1,ASSLQGSLEQY
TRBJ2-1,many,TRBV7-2,ASSLAGTGSYNEQF
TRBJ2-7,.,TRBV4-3,ASSRDQSTYEQY
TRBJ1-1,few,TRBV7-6,ASSLRGAVNTEAF
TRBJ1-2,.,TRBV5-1,ASSLEGGFGYGYT
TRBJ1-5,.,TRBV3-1,ASSQDQTGNQPQH